This T cell receptor (beta chain) was identified during a study of cytomegalovirus exposure and HLA in healthy donors. Study-wide background: Most donors, roughly 84% of a few hundred genotyped, fell in the Caucasian-associated ancestry cluster.

The CDR3 covers 18 residues. J gave up 0 bases and V 5 bases, and 12 bases lay outside the gene matches. Germline V gives CDR1 MRHNA, CDR2 SNTAGT. Study-wide findings and caveats: In a later analysis, a genetic analysis reported fewer productive-TCR N-insertions in an Asian-associated ancestry cluster than the cohort average. In terms of immune exposure information, only CMV serostatus was available.

PCR amplification relied on 60 Vbeta primers (plus 13 Jbeta primers). TCRdb's copy holds only in-frame clones and misses some; the assay was immunoSEQ multiplex PCR. The sample lists 90,000 to 95,000 clones, over 75% occurring once. On this clone: Its antigen is currently unknown.

This chain joins TRBV6-4 and TRBJ2-4; 8 positions match TRBD1. Source material: PBMCs. This sequence was found in a male donor in good health and CMV-seropositive. The chain's CDR3 is CASSSRGPYHLAKNIQYF. CDR3 bases: TGTGCCAGCAGTAGCAGGGGGCCCTACCACCTAGCCAAAAACATTCAGTACTTC.